One and the same sample provided the 6 T cell receptor beta chains below, sequenced in a study of blood T cell repertoires in COVID-19. Method: immunoSEQ multiplex PCR; TCRdb's copy keeps in-frame clones and lacks some. The table has 200,000 to 300,000 clones, about 83% seen once; the top ten hold more than 4%. Sequenced input: peripheral blood. Receptor source: a man in his forties or fifties with acute or convalescent COVID-19.

In its sample, this clone was seen a few times. This sequence joins TRBV7-3 and TRBJ2-1; 9 bases line up with TRBD2. Germline CDR1 reads SGHTA; CDR2 reads FQGTGA. Losses at the gene ends were 2 bases for V and 5 bases for J; bases not matched to a gene: 4. The CDR3 spans 15 residues. The CDR3 here is CASSLSAGGHNEQFF. CDR3 sequence (DNA): TGTGCCAGCAGCTTATCTGCGGGGGGGCACAATGAGCAGTTCTTC.

This chain uses TRBV3-1 (or the pseudogene TRBV3-2) with TRBJ2-7; 8 bases fit TRBD2. The CDR3 totals 13 residues. J gave up 4 bases and V 4 bases, and 3 bases lay outside the gene matches. Germline V gene lookup returns CDR1 LGHDT and CDR2 YNNKEL (reference sequence). The CDR3 sequence: CASSLTSGYEQYF. The CDR3 DNA reads TGTGCCAGCAGCCTAACTAGCGGATACGAGCAGTACTTC.

V usage is TRBV27 and J usage is TRBJ1-2, with D possibly matching TRBD1 (6 bases). The CDR3 is 15 amino acids. Germline lookup yields CDR1 MNHEY and CDR2 SMNVEV (reference sequence). Trimming stripped 5 bases from V and 7 bases from J, with 20 bases between. The DNA for the CDR3 is TGTGCCAGCAGTCCCTCGCTGATACAGGGCCCTGGCTACACCTTC. It translates to CASSPSLIQGPGYTF.

The chain couples TRBV6-1 to TRBJ1-1, with D unresolved. Trimming took off 2 bases at V and 0 bases at J, with 10 bases between the two ends. Germline loops: CDR1 MNHNS, CDR2 SASEGT. The CDR3 contains 15 residues. CDR3 protein: CASSERQQMNTEAFF. The CDR3, as DNA: TGTGCCAGCAGTGAACGCCAACAAATGAACACTGAAGCTTTCTTT.

This chain joins TRBV18 and TRBJ1-3; TRBD1 aligns across 7 bases. V gave up 2 bases and J gave up 4 bases; unmatched junction bases: 5. The CDR3 is 15 amino acids. Germline assignment: CDR1 KGHSH and CDR2 LQKENI. CDR3 DNA sequence: TGTGCCAGCTCACCAGAACAGGGGACGGGAAACACCATATATTTT. Translating gives CASSPEQGTGNTIYF.

The chain uses TRBV5-4 and TRBJ2-2; 10 positions match TRBD2. From germline, CDR1 is SGHNT and CDR2 YYREEE (reference sequence). The CDR3 consists of 15 residues. The ends lost 4 bases at V and 3 bases at J; junction bases unmatched: 3. CDR3 DNA: TGTGCCAGCAGCCCGGGACTAGCGTACACCGGGGAGCTGTTTTTT. Amino acid sequence: CASSPGLAYTGELFF. Complete variable domain (other parts from reference TRBV5-4 and TRBJ2-2): ETGVTQSPTHLIKTRGQQVTLRCSSQSGHNTVSWYQQALGQGPQFIFQYYREEENGRGNFPPRFSGLQFPNYSSELNVNALELDDSALYLCASSPGLAYTGELFFGEGSRLTVL.